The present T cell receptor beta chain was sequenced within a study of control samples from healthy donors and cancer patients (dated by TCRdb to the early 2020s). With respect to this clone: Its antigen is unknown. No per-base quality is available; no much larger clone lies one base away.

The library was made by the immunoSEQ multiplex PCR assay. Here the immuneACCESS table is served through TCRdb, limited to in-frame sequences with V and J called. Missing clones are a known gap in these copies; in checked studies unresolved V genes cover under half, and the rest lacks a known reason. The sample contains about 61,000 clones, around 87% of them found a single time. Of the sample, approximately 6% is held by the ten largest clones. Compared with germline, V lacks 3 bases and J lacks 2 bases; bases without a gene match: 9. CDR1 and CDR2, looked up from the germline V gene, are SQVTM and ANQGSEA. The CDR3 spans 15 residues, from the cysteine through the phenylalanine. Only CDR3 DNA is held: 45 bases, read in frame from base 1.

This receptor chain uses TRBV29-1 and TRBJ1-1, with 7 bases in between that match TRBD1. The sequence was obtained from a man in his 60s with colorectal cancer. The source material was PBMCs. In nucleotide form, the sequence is TGCAGCGTTGATGATCCGGGACAGATTAACACTGAAGCTTTCTTT. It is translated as CSVDDPGQINTEAFF.